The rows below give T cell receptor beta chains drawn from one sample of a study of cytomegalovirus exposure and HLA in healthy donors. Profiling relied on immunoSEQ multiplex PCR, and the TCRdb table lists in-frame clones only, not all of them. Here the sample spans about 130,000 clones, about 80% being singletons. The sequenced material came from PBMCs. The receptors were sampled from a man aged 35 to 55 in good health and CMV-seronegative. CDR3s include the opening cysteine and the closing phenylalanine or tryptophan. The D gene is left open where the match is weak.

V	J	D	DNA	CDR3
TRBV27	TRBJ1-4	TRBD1	TGTGCCAGCAGAAACGAGGGGGCATTAGGTGAAAAACTGTTTTTT	CASRNEGALGEKLFF
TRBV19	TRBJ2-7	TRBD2	TGTGCCAGTAGTTCCCGACTAGCGGGAGAGGGATACGAGCAGTACTTC	CASSSRLAGEGYEQYF
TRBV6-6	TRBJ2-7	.	TGTGCCAGCAGCGGCTTAAGCGGCTACGAGCAGTACTTC	CASSGLSGYEQYF
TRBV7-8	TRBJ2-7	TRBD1	TGTGCCAGCAGCTTTAGGGGGACAGGGCCCTACGAGCAGTACTTC	CASSFRGTGPYEQYF
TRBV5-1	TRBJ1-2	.	TGCGCCAGCAGCACGGACAGCCTTATAGCTAACTATGGCTACACCTTC	CASSTDSLIANYGYTF
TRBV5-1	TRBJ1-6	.	TGCGCCAGCAGCCCCTCTACCTCGGGAGGGGTTGTGGCACCCCTCCACTTT	CASSPSTSGGVVAPLHF
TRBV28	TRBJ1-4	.	TGTGCCAGCAGAATAGCTAATGAAAAACTGTTTTTT	CASRIANEKLFF
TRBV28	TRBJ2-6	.	TGTGCCAGCAGGCTTTCAACAGGCTCTGGGGCCAACGTCCTGACTTTC	CASRLSTGSGANVLTF
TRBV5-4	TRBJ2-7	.	TGTGCCAGCAGCCAAACAGGGCCCGAGCAGTACTTC	CASSQTGPEQYF
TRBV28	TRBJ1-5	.	TGTGCCAGCAGTCCCCTTACATTGCAGCCCCAGCATTTT	CASSPLTLQPQHF
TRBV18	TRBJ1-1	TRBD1	TGTGCCAGCTCCCCTGGACAGGCGAACACTGAAGCTTTCTTT	CASSPGQANTEAFF
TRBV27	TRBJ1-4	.	TGTGCCAGCAGTTTAGGGGGGGGTATGGGTGAAAAACTGTTTTTT	CASSLGGGMGEKLFF
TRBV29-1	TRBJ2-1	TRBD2	TGCAGCGGGAGGCTAGCGGGAGGGCTAAGGGTCAATGAGCAGTTCTTC	CSGRLAGGLRVNEQFF